A single sample is the source of the 23 T cell receptor beta chains below, sequenced in a study of blood T cell repertoires in COVID-19 (TCRdb year 2020). The library was made by the immunoSEQ multiplex PCR assay. Drawn from immuneACCESS, this table holds only the in-frame rearrangements with V and J called that TCRdb kept. Clones are partly lost; checked studies trace under half to an unresolved V gene and leave the rest unexplained. Across this sample there are 110,000 or so clones, with approximately 91% seen only once. Jointly, the top ten make up more than 7% of the sample. What was sequenced was peripheral blood. The receptors shown here come from a woman in her sixties or seventies who had recovered from COVID-19.

The chain uses TRBV5-1 and TRBJ1-3; D not resolved. V lost 4 bases and J 1 base, leaving 12 bases between the germline ends. Germline V gene sequence: CDR1 SGHRS, CDR2 YFSETQ. The length of the CDR3 is 15 residues. The CDR3 region has the DNA TGCGCCAGCAGCCCGGCTTCGGGGTCTGGAAACACCATATATTTT. Its translation is CASSPASGSGNTIYF.

J is TRBJ2-1 and V is TRBV28, with D possibly matching TRBD2 (5 bases). The CDR3 spans 12 residues. Per the germline V gene, CDR1 is MDHEN and CDR2 is SYDVKM. The chain's CDR3 is CAGGASYAEQFF. The CDR3 bases are TGTGCTGGCGGAGCTAGCTATGCTGAGCAGTTCTTC.

The chain recombines TRBV5-6 with TRBJ2-5; D is undetermined. The V end lost 2 bases, the J end lost 2 bases, and 7 bases lay between the germline ends. Germline V lookup: CDR1 SGHDT, CDR2 YYEEEE. CDR3 length: 13 residues. The CDR3 DNA reads TGTGCCAGCAGCTTTTACAGACAAGAGACCCAGTACTTC. Residues: CASSFYRQETQYF. Full variable domain (remainder filled in from reference TRBV5-6 and TRBJ2-5): DAGVTQSPTHLIKTRGQQVTLRCSPKSGHDTVSWYQQALGQGPQFIFQYYEEEERQRGNFPDRFSGHQFPNYSSELNVNALLLGDSALYLCASSFYRQETQYFGPGTRLLVL.

The chain links TRBV28 to TRBJ2-7, with D maybe TRBD2 (5 bases). The CDR3 totals 12 residues. Germline loops: CDR1 MDHEN, CDR2 SYDVKM. The germline V and J ends were trimmed by 7 bases and 4 bases, with 11 bases remaining between them. CDR3 DNA: TGTGCCAGCACCACCAGGAGGTACGAGCAGTACTTC. Translation gives CASTTRRYEQYF.

The gene calls are TRBV3-1 (or the pseudogene TRBV3-2) and TRBJ1-2; 10 bases align to TRBD1. Germline lookup yields CDR1 LGHDT and CDR2 YNNKEL (reference sequence). V lost 4 bases, J lost 6 bases, and 5 bases stayed unmatched. This CDR3 contains 14 residues. CDR3 sequence: CASSPDRGIHGYTF. For the CDR3, the DNA is TGTGCCAGCAGCCCGGACAGGGGGATTCATGGCTACACCTTC.

The chain couples TRBV12-3 or TRBV12-4 to TRBJ2-3, with 7 bases aligning to TRBD2. The ends lost 7 bases at V and 6 bases at J; junction bases unmatched: 4. CDR3 length equals 12 residues. CDR3 nucleotides: TGTGCCAGCACCCCTAGCGGTGATACGCAGTATTTT. This sequence encodes CASTPSGDTQYF.

The chain carries TRBV5-1 and TRBJ2-5; TRBD2 aligns across 15 bases. The germline V gene has CDR1 SGHRS and CDR2 YFSETQ. V was clipped by 0 bases and J by 10 bases; unmatched bases: 7. The CDR3 length is 16 residues. The CDR3 loop reads CASSLDPGLAGGNQYF. DNA for the CDR3: TGCGCCAGCAGCTTGGACCCGGGACTAGCGGGGGGTAACCAGTACTTC.

The chain employs TRBV18 and TRBJ2-5; 7 bases fit TRBD1. V lost 6 bases, J lost 2 bases, and 9 bases stayed unmatched. CDR3 length: 15 residues. The germline CDR1 and CDR2 sequences are KGHSH and LQKENI. The CDR3 loop is CASSLLGGQQETQYF. The DNA for the CDR3 is TGTGCCAGCTCGCTCTTAGGGGGACAGCAAGAGACCCAGTACTTC.

The rearrangement uses TRBV10-3 and TRBJ1-2; 7 positions match TRBD1. CDR1 and CDR2 from the germline V gene are ENHRY and SYGVKD. Unmatched junction bases numbered 9, after V lost 2 bases and J lost 6 bases. CDR3 size: 15 residues. The CDR3 loop reads CAISEPRGRGDGYTF. CDR3 nucleotide sequence: TGTGCCATCAGTGAGCCGAGGGGCAGGGGGGATGGCTACACCTTC.

This clone has only a few counts. The chain uses TRBV6-6 and TRBJ2-2; D unclear. Deletions cut 5 bases from V and 1 base from J, with 17 bases between. This CDR3 is built from 17 residues. CDR1 MNHNY and CDR2 SVGAGI come from the germline V gene (reference sequence). The CDR3 coding sequence is TGTGCCAGCAGTCCACTCACACAGACCCAGAACACCGGGGAGCTGTTTTTT. This sequence encodes CASSPLTQTQNTGELFF.

This clone was detected only once. V is TRBV7-9 and J is TRBJ2-1; 9 bases line up with TRBD1. J was trimmed by 8 bases and V by 5 bases; bases with no gene match: 7. Germline loops: CDR1 SEHNR, CDR2 FQNEAQ (reference sequence). The CDR3 extends over 14 amino acids. CDR3 bases: TGTGCCAGCAGCCACAGGACAGGGGCCGATGAGCAGTTCTTC. Its translation is CASSHRTGADEQFF.

The V gene is TRBV5-4, the J gene TRBJ2-7, with 10 bases fitting TRBD1. The junction had 4 bases not matched to a gene; V was cut back by 2 bases and J by 5 bases. Germline CDR1 SGHNT, CDR2 YYREEE (reference sequence). This CDR3 region has 14 residues. CDR3 in amino acids: CASSFRDRGDEQYF. DNA for the CDR3: TGTGCCAGCAGCTTCCGGGACAGGGGCGACGAGCAGTACTTC.

This chain uses TRBV11-2 with TRBJ2-7; 9 nucleotides align to TRBD1. Germline CDR1 SGHAT, CDR2 FQNNGV. The CDR3 sequence is 18 residues long. With V trimmed by 2 bases and J by 0 bases, 11 bases remained unmatched. The CDR3, as DNA: TGTGCCAGCAGCTTATTCCGTTCCCGGGACAGGGTCTCCTACGAGCAGTACTTC. It specifies CASSLFRSRDRVSYEQYF.

CDR3 loop: CASRSGEDTQYF. CDR3 in DNA: TGTGCCAGCAGGTCCGGGGAAGATACGCAGTATTTT. The chain joins TRBV28 to TRBJ2-3; a weak D match, TRBD2 (5 bases). The CDR3 is 12 residues long. Germline V gene data show CDR1 as MDHEN and CDR2 as SYDVKM. The V end was cut by 6 bases, the J end by 5 bases, with 9 bases between.

V usage is TRBV27 and J usage is TRBJ2-2; the match to TRBD1 covers 9 bases. The length of the CDR3 is 16 residues. Losses at the gene ends were 3 bases for V and 5 bases for J; bases not matched to a gene: 7. In germline, CDR1 is MNHEY, CDR2 SMNVEV (reference sequence). The CDR3 nucleotides read TGTGCCAGCAGTTTCTTGGGACAGGGTCGGACCGGGGAGCTGTTTTTT. Translated: CASSFLGQGRTGELFF.

The rearrangement joins TRBV7-9 to TRBJ1-2; possible D gene TRBD1, 5 bases. Between the trimmed V and J ends, which lost 5 bases and 4 bases, there was a span of 8 bases. The CDR3 loop spans 12 amino acids. Germline V lookup: CDR1 SEHNR, CDR2 FQNEAQ (reference sequence). The CDR3 coding sequence is TGTGCCAGCAGCATGGACACCTATGGCTACACCTTC. Its protein product is CASSMDTYGYTF.

This sequence joins TRBV19 and TRBJ1-5, with 8 bases identical to TRBD1. The CDR3 has 13 residues. The germline CDR1 and CDR2 sequences are LNHDA and SQIVND (reference sequence). V was pared by 6 bases and J by 6 bases, with 4 bases of the junction left unmatched. The CDR3 nucleotides are TGTGCCAGTAGCCCGGACAGGGTTCAGCCCCAGCATTTT. It encodes CASSPDRVQPQHF.

The rearrangement uses TRBV7-2 and TRBJ2-3; 7 bases map to TRBD2. The CDR3 totals 16 residues. V trimming: 3 bases; J trimming: 4 bases; junction bases outside the gene matches: 10. In germline, CDR1 is SGHTA, CDR2 FQGNSA. CDR3 in amino acids: CASSLAGTTGADTQYF. CDR3 bases: TGTGCCAGCAGCTTGGCCGGGACTACCGGCGCAGATACGCAGTATTTT.

The chain links TRBV18 to TRBJ1-3, with TRBD1 matching 7 bases. Trimming took 5 bases from V and 0 from J; bases not matched to a gene: 7. The CDR3 has 16 amino acids. Germline-derived CDR1 and CDR2 are KGHSH and LQKENI. CDR3 sequence (DNA): TGTGCCAGCTCATCCGGGACAGCCGGCTCTGGAAACACCATATATTTT. Protein sequence: CASSSGTAGSGNTIYF.

A single count supports this clone. The chain combines TRBV28 with TRBJ2-2; possible D gene TRBD2, 7 bases. Between the trimmed V and J ends, which lost 9 bases and 2 bases, there was a span of 22 bases. This CDR3 comprises 17 residues. Germline assignment: CDR1 MDHEN and CDR2 SYDVKM. The CDR3 spells CASTLKSGGPNTGELFF. The CDR3 DNA reads as TGTGCCAGTACCTTAAAGTCCGGGGGGCCCAACACCGGGGAGCTGTTTTTT.

The V gene is TRBV7-9, the J gene TRBJ1-5; maybe TRBD1 (5 bases). The V gene lost 3 bases and the J gene lost 2 bases, with 8 bases spanning the gap. The germline V gene has CDR1 SEHNR and CDR2 FQNEAQ (reference sequence). The CDR3 totals 14 residues. The CDR3 region is CASSLVGGNQPQHF. In nucleotides, the CDR3 is TGTGCCAGCAGCTTGGTAGGGGGCAATCAGCCCCAGCATTTT.

The J gene is TRBJ1-6, the V gene TRBV18; TRBD1 might be the D (5 bases). The V end was cut by 3 bases, the J end by 6 bases, with 21 bases between. CDR1 is KGHSH and CDR2 is LQKENI in the germline V gene. The CDR3 contains 18 residues. CDR3 coding DNA: TGTGCCAGCTCACCGAATAGACAGCTTACTGGTTCTAATTCACCCCTCCACTTT. It specifies CASSPNRQLTGSNSPLHF.

The chain couples TRBV3-1 (or the pseudogene TRBV3-2) to TRBJ1-5; 8 nucleotides line up with TRBD1. CDR3 length: 20 amino acids. V gave up 4 bases and J gave up 4 bases; unmatched junction bases: 21. Germline CDR1 LGHDT, CDR2 YNNKEL (reference sequence). The CDR3: CASSLLPGQVDEGGNQPQHF. In DNA form, the CDR3 reads TGTGCCAGCAGCCTCTTGCCGGGACAGGTCGACGAGGGAGGTAATCAGCCCCAGCATTTT.